The T cell receptor beta chain under discussion was sequenced for a study of OX40 agonist ivuxolimab in advanced cancers. The study's findings and limits: CD8+ T cells showed, on average, more clonal expansion than CD4+ cells.

Assay used: immunoSEQ multiplex PCR; TCRdb lists only in-frame clones, some missing. The data contain roughly 66,000 clones, about 80% of them seen just once; the ten biggest clones take up around 0.7%. With autoimmune disease history or systemic immunosuppression, patients were excluded. Remarks on this clone: The target antigen is unknown.

Per the germline V gene, CDR1 is SGHNT and CDR2 is YYREEE (reference sequence). The CDR3 covers 16 residues. The trim removed 2 bases at V and 2 bases at J, leaving 7 bases unmatched. This sequence joins TRBV5-4 and TRBJ2-5; the match to TRBD1 covers 9 bases. The sequencing here drew on CD4+ or CD8+ T cells sorted from blood, taken in a trial of the OX40 agonist ivuxolimab. The TCR sequence derives from an adult with an advanced solid tumor such as melanoma, head and neck, liver or kidney cancer. The CDR3 DNA reads TGTGCCAGCAGCTTCCCGGGACAGGGTTGGCAAGAGACCCAGTACTTC. Translation: CASSFPGQGWQETQYF. The entire variable domain, with the rest obtained from reference TRBV5-4 and TRBJ2-5, is as follows: ETGVTQSPTHLIKTRGQQVTLRCSSQSGHNTVSWYQQALGQGPQFIFQYYREEENGRGNFPPRFSGLQFPNYSSELNVNALELDDSALYLCASSFPGQGWQETQYFGPGTRLLVL.